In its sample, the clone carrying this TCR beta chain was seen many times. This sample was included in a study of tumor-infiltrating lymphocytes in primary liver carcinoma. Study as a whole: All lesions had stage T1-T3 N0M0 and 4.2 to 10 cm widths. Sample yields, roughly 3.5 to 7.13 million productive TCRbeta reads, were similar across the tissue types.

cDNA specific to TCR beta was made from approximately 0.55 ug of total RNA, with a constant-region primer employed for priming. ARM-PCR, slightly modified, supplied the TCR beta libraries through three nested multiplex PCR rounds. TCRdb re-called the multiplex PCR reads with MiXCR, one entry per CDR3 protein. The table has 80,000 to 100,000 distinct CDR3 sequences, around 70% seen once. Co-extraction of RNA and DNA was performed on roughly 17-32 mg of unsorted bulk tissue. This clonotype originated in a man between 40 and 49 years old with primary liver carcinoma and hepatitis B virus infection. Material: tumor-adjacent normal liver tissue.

The CDR3 is CASSQVLGGASTDTQYF. In DNA form, the CDR3 reads TGCGCCAGCAGCCAAGTCCTTGGCGGGGCCAGCACAGATACGCAGTATTTT. The chain links TRBV4-1 to TRBJ2-3, with D possibly matching TRBD2 (6 bases). Trimming took off 1 base at V and 0 bases at J, with 14 bases between the two ends. The germline V gene has CDR1 MGHRA and CDR2 YSYEKL. The CDR3 length is 17 residues.